Each of the 2 T cell receptor beta chains below was sequenced from the same sample in a study of blood T cell repertoires in COVID-19. Assay: immunoSEQ multiplex PCR; the TCRdb copy retains only in-frame clones and omits some. The table lists 110,000 to 150,000 clones, more than 75% of them singletons. Sequences were obtained from peripheral blood. All receptors come from a woman aged 45-65 years with acute or convalescent COVID-19.

The chain combines TRBV19 with TRBJ2-7, with D unclear. This CDR3 contains 13 residues. V lost 6 bases and J 1 base, leaving 10 bases between the germline ends. Germline assignment: CDR1 LNHDA and CDR2 SQIVND (reference sequence). The CDR3 region has the DNA TGTGCCAGTAGAGGTCCAGGATCCTACGAGCAGTACTTC. Protein: CASRGPGSYEQYF.

Notes on this clone: The same CDR3 arises from other DNA sequences in this sample as well. J is TRBJ1-2 and V is TRBV6-5; TRBD1 agrees at 7 bases. Germline V gene sequence: CDR1 MNHEY, CDR2 SVGAGI. CDR3 length: 12 residues. V trimming: 5 bases; J trimming: 6 bases; junction bases outside the gene matches: 3. CDR3: CASSKQGNGYTF. In nucleotides, the CDR3 is TGTGCCAGCAGTAAACAGGGGAATGGCTACACCTTC.